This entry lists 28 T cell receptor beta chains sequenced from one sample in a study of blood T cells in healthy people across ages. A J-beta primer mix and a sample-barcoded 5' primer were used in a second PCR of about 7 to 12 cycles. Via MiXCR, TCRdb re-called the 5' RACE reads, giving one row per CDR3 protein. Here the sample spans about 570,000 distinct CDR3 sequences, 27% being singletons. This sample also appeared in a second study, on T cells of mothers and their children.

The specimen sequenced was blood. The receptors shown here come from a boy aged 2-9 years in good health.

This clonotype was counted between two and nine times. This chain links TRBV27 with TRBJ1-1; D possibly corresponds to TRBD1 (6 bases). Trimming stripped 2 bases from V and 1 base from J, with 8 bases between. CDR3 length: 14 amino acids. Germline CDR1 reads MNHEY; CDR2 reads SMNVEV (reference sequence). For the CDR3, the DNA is TGTGCCAGCAGTTTAGGGGGCTGGAACACTGAAGCTTTCTTT. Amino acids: CASSLGGWNTEAFF.

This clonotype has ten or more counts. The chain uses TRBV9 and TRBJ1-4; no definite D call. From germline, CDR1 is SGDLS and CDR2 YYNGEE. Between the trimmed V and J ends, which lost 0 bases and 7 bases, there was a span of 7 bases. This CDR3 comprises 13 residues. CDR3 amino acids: CASSVATGEKLFF. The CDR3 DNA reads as TGTGCCAGCAGCGTAGCTACGGGTGAAAAACTGTTTTTT. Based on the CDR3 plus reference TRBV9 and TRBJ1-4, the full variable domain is DSGVTQTPKHLITATGQRVTLRCSPRSGDLSVYWYQQSLDQGLQFLIQYYNGEERAKGNILERFSAQQFPDLHSELNLSSLELGDSALYFCASSVATGEKLFFGSGTQLSVL.

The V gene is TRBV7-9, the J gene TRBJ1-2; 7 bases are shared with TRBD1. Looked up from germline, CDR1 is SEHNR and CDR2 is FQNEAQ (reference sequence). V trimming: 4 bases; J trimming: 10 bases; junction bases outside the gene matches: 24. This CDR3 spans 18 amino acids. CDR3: CASSSNPSPRTGGRVYTF. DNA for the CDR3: TGTGCCAGCAGCTCCAACCCTAGCCCCAGGACAGGAGGCCGCGTCTACACCTTC. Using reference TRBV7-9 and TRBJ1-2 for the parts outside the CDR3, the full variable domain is DTGVSQNPRHKITKRGQNVTFRCDPISEHNRLYWYRQTLGQGPEFLTYFQNEAQLEKSRLLSDRFSAERPKGSFSTLEIQRTEQGDSAMYLCASSSNPSPRTGGRVYTFGSGTRLTVV.

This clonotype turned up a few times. The CDR3, as DNA: TGTGCCAGCAGTCAGGGACTTCTCTATGGCTACACCTTC. Residues: CASSQGLLYGYTF. The rearrangement joins TRBV12-3 or TRBV12-4 to TRBJ1-2; D perhaps matches TRBD1 (5 bases). CDR3 length equals 13 residues. V lost 5 bases, J lost 4 bases, and 11 bases lay in between.

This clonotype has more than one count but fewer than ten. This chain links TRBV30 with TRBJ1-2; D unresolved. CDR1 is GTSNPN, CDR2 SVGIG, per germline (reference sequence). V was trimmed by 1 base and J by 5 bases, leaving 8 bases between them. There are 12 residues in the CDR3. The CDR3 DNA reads TGTGCCTGGAGTGGACGGGGTTATGGCTACACCTTC. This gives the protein CAWSGRGYGYTF.

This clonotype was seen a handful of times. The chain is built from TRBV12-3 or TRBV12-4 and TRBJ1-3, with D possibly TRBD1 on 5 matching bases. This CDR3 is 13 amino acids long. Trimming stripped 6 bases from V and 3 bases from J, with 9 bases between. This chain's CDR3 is CASSSGLGNTIYF. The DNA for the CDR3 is TGTGCCAGCAGCTCGGGACTTGGAAACACCATATATTTT.

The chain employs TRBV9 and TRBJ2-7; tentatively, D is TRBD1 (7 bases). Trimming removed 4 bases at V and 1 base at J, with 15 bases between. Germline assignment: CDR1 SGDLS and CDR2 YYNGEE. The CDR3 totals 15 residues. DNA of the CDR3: TGTGCCAGCAGCCCGACAGGGAGGATTTCCTACGAGCAGTACTTC. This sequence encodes CASSPTGRISYEQYF.

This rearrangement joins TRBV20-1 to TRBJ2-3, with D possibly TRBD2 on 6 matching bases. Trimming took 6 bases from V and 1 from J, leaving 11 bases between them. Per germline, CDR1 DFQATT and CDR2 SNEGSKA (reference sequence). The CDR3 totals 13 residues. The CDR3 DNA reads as TGCAGTGCCGGAAGGGAGGGCACAGATACGCAGTATTTT. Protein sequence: CSAGREGTDTQYF.

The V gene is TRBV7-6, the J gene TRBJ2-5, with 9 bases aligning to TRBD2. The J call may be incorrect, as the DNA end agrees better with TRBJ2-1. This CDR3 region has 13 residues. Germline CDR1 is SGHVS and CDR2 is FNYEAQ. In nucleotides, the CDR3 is TGTGCCAGCAGCTTAGCGCGGGGGGGTGAGCAGTTCTTC. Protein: CASSLARGGEQFF.

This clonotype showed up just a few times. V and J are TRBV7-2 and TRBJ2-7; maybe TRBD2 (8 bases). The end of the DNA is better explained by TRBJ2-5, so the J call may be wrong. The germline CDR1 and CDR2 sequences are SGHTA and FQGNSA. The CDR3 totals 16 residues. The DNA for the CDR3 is TGTGCCAGCAGCCTCGATGGGACTAGGGGGCGGGAGACCCAGTACTTC. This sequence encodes CASSLDGTRGRETQYF.

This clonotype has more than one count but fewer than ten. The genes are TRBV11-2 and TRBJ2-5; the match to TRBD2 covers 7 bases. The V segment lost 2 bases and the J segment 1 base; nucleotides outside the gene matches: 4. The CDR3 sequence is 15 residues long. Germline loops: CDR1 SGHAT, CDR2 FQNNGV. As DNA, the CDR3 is TGTGCCAGCAGCTTATGGGGAGGGCTCCAAGAGACCCAGTACTTC. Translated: CASSLWGGLQETQYF.

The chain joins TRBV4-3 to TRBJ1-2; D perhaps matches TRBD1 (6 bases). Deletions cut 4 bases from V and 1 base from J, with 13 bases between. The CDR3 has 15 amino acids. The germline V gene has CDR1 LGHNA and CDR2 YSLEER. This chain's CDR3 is CASSLTRTVNYGYTF. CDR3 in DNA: TGCGCCAGCAGCCTAACGAGGACAGTTAACTATGGCTACACCTTC.

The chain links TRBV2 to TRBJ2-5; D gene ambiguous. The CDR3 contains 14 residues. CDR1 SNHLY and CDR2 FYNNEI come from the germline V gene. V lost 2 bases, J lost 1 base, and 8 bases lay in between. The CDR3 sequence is CASSEQGVQETQYF. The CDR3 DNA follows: TGTGCCAGCAGTGAACAAGGAGTCCAAGAGACCCAGTACTTC.

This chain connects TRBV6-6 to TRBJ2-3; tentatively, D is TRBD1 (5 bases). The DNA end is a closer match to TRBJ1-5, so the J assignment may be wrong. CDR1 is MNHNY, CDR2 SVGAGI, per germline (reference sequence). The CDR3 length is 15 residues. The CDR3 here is CASTDSGSSPDTQHF. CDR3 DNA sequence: TGTGCCAGCACCGACAGCGGGAGCAGCCCAGATACGCAGCATTTT.

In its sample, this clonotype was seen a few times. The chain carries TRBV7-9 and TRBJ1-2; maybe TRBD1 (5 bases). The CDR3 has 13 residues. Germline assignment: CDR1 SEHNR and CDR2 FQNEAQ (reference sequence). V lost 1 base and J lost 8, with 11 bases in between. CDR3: CASSLVRAEGYTF. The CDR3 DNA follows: TGTGCCAGCAGCTTAGTCAGGGCGGAAGGCTACACCTTC.

The CDR3 DNA reads TGTGCCACCAGCAGAGATCGAGTAGATGAGCAGTTCTTC. Translating it yields CATSRDRVDEQFF. The genes are TRBV15 and TRBJ2-5; D is undetermined. The assigned J gene may be wrong: the sequence end matches TRBJ2-1 better. The germline gives CDR1 LNHNV, CDR2 YYDKDF (reference sequence). CDR3 length equals 13 residues.

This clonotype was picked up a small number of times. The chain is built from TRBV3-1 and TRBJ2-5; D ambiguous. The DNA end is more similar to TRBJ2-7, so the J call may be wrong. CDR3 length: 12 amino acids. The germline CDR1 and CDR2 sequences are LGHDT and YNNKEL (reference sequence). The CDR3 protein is CASSQGRLEQYF. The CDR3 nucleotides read TGTGCCAGCAGCCAAGGTCGTCTCGAGCAGTACTTC.

The CDR3 nucleotides are TGCAGTGCTAGTTGGTCCAGGGGGCAAGAGACCCAGTACTTC. Residues: CSASWSRGQETQYF. The V and J genes are TRBV20-1 and TRBJ2-5, with 7 nucleotides matching TRBD1. This CDR3 is built from 14 residues. The V segment lost 3 bases and the J segment 2 bases; nucleotides outside the gene matches: 6. CDR1 is DFQATT and CDR2 is SNEGSKA in the germline V gene (reference sequence).

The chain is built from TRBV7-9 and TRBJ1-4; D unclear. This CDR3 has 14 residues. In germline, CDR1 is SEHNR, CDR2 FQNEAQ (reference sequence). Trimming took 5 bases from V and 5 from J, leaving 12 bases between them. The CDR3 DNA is TGTGCCAGCAGCCTCCGGATACAGAATGAAAAACTGTTTTTT. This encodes CASSLRIQNEKLFF.

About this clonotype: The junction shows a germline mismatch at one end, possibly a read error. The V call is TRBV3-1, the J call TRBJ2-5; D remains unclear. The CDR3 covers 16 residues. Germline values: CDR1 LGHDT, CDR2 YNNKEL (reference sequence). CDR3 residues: CASGQVLLVGAETQYF. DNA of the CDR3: TGTGCCAGCGGCCAAGTCCTCCTCGTGGGCGCCGAGACCCAGTACTTC.

The DNA of the CDR3 is TGCGCCAGCAGCTTCTCAGGGGGCGGAACGGGAGGACGCCAAGAGACCCAGTACTTC. Amino acids: CASSFSGGGTGGRQETQYF. J is TRBJ2-5 and V is TRBV5-1; perhaps TRBD1 as D (8 bases). This CDR3 is built from 19 residues. Trimming left V 2 bases short and J 1 base short, with 24 bases between. Germline CDR1 is SGHRS and CDR2 is YFSETQ.

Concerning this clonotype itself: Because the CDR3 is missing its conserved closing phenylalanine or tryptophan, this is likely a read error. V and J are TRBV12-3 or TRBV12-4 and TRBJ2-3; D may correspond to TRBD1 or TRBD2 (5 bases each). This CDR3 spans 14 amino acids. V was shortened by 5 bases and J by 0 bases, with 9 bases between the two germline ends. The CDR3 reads CASSGTPSTDTQYS. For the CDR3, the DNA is TGTGCCAGCAGTGGGACCCCTAGCACAGATACGCAGTATTCC.

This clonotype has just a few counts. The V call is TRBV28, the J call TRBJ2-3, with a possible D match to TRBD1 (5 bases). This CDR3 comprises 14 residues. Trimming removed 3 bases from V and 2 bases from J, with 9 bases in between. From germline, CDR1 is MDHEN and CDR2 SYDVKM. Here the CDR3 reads CASSLGRLTDTQYF. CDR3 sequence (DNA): TGTGCCAGCAGTTTGGGGCGACTCACAGATACGCAGTATTTT. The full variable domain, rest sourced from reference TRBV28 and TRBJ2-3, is DVKVTQSSRYLVKRTGEKVFLECVQDMDHENMFWYRQDPGLGLRLIYFSYDVKMKEKGDIPEGYSVSREKKERFSLILESASTNQTSMYLCASSLGRLTDTQYFGPGTRLTVL.

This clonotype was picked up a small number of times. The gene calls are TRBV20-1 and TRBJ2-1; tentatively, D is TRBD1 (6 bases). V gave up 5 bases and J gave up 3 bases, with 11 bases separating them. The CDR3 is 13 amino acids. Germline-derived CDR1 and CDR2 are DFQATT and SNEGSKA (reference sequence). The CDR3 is CSALRDNYNEQFF. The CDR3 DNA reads TGCAGTGCTCTCCGGGACAACTACAATGAGCAGTTCTTC.

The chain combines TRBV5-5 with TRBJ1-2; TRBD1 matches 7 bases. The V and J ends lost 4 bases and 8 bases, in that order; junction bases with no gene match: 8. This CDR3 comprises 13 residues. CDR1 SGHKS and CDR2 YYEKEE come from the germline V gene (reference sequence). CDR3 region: CASSMYRGRGYTF. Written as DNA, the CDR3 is TGTGCCAGCAGCATGTACAGGGGAAGAGGCTACACCTTC.

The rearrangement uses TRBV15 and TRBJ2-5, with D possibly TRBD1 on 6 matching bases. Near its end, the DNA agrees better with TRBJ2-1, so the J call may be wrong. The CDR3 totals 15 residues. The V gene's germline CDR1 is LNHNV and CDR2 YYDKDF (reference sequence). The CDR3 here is CATSRDPTGYNEQFF. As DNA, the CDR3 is TGTGCCACCAGCAGAGACCCGACAGGTTACAATGAGCAGTTCTTC.

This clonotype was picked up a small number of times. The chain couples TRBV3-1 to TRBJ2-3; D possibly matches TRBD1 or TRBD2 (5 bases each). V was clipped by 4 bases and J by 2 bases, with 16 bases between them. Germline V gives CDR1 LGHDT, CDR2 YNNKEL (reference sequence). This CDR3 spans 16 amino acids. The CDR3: CASSPSGRFFTDTQYF. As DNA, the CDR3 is TGTGCCAGCAGCCCCTCGGGACGTTTTTTCACAGATACGCAGTATTTT.

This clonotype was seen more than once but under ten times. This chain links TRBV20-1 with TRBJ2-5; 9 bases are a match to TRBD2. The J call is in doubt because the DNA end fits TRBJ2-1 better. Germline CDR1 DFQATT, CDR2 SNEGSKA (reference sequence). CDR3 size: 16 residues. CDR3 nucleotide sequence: TGCAGTGCTAGAGATGTGACTAGCGGAGTGAACAATGAGCAGTTCTTC. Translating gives CSARDVTSGVNNEQFF.